This record covers a single T cell receptor (beta chain). Its antigen is unknown. This sample was included in a study of immune characteristics of hereditary and idiopathic chronic pancreatitis. Between the trimmed V and J ends, which lost 6 bases and 2 bases, there was a span of 10 bases. The CDR3 loop spans 13 amino acids. Germline CDR1 is MNHEY and CDR2 is SVGEGT. The pancreas tissue came from patients undergoing total pancreatectomy with islet autotransplantation. TCR beta sequencing used genomic DNA from unsorted bulk pancreas tissue. The protocol was immunoSEQ multiplex PCR, while the TCRdb copy is restricted to in-frame clones and leaves out a portion. The sample has several thousand clones, more than 65% seen once. Study-wide findings and caveats: Gene families like TRBV10, TRBV19, TRBV23 and TRBV5 were used differently between subtypes. Controls had less diverse, more clonal TCRbeta repertoires than both pancreatitis groups. Because tissue was from TPIAT only, disease duration differences may confound results.

This clonotype was obtained from a human donor with chronic pancreatitis. The gene calls are TRBV6-2 or TRBV6-3 and TRBJ1-2; TRBD1 might be the D (5 bases). Sequenced material: pancreas tissue with hereditary chronic pancreatitis. The CDR3 DNA reads TGTGCCAGCAGCGACCGGGACAACTATGGCTACACCTTC. Its translation: CASSDRDNYGYTF.